This entry is about one TCR beta chain. What it binds is unknown. This entry comes from a study of Ad26.COV2.S vaccination and SARS-CoV-2 variants. Overall study: The donor participated in the COV1001 trial, in its Ad26.COV2.S arm. Dosing was one shot or two shots 56 days apart. Regarding the study as a whole: Non-spike TCR breadth did not differ much between vaccine and placebo recipients.

TCRdb's table, derived via immunoSEQ multiplex PCR, lists solely in-frame clones and lacks some. Here the sample spans 380,000 or so clones, under 90% being singletons. The treatment denotes: about 20 received Ad26.COV2.S at low or high dose, single or two shots; about five received placebo; per-sample allocation not given. Samples came from day 63 after the first vaccine or placebo injection. This CDR3 is 12 amino acids long. V dropped 6 bases and J dropped 4 bases, with 9 bases sitting between them. Germline loops: CDR1 MDHEN, CDR2 SYDVKM. The chain has TRBV28 and TRBJ1-2; D is unresolved. The specimen was peripheral blood, collected in a trial of Ad26.COV2.S vaccine versus placebo. The source is a person between 18 and 65 years old who received the Ad26.COV2.S COVID-19 vaccine or a placebo. The chain's CDR3 is CASSPLSYGYTF. CDR3 sequence (DNA): TGTGCCAGCAGCCCCCTCAGCTATGGCTACACCTTC.